This is a list of T cell receptor beta chains from one sample in a study of shared clonotypes between healthy human individuals. Some clones are missing from TCRdb's copy, which holds only in-frame ones; the method was immunoSEQ multiplex PCR. Here the sample spans 600,000 or so clones, nearly 98% being singletons. Sequenced sample: naive CD8+ T cells sorted from blood. All receptors derive from a man in his thirties or forties in good health. CDR3s include the opening cysteine and the closing phenylalanine or tryptophan. D genes are given only for firm matches. Size tells how often a clone was seen (once, few, many) or the class of an expanded clone, and some rows leave it out.

TRBJ2-2 few TRBD1 TRBV29-1 CSAVGTGVSGELFF TGCAGCGCCGTCGGGACAGGGGTTTCCGGGGAGCTGTTTTTT
TRBJ2-1 - - TRBV9 CASNGGLSGNNEQFF TGTGCCAGCAACGGAGGCCTTTCGGGAAACAATGAGCAGTTCTTC
TRBJ2-7 - - TRBV15 CATSRRLEGTYEQYF TGTGCCACCAGCAGAAGACTAGAGGGCACCTACGAGCAGTACTTC
TRBJ1-4 - TRBD1 TRBV5-4 CASSFRDRTEKLFF TGTGCCAGCAGCTTTAGGGACAGAACGGAAAAACTGTTTTTT
TRBJ2-4 once - TRBV30 CAWSGTDGNIQYF TGTGCCTGGAGTGGCACCGATGGCAACATTCAGTACTTC
TRBJ2-7 - TRBD2 TRBV27 CASRPGTTSFYEQYF TGTGCCAGCAGGCCCGGGACTACATCGTTCTACGAGCAGTACTTC
TRBJ2-1 once - TRBV7-9 CASSTQQIPRYNEQFF TGTGCCAGCAGCACGCAGCAGATTCCGCGCTACAATGAGCAGTTCTTC
TRBJ2-1 - TRBD2 TRBV2 CASSSSGALSSYNEQFF TGTGCCAGCAGTAGTAGCGGGGCACTTAGCTCCTACAATGAGCAGTTCTTC
TRBJ2-6 - - TRBV19 CASSMGGSGANVLTF TGTGCCAGTAGTATGGGGGGCTCTGGGGCCAACGTCCTGACTTTC
TRBJ2-7 - - TRBV27 CASRPDYGAYEQYF TGTGCCAGCAGGCCCGACTACGGTGCTTACGAGCAGTACTTC
TRBJ2-7 - - TRBV28 CASSLYPSTYEQYF TGTGCCAGCAGTTTGTATCCCTCAACCTACGAGCAGTACTTC
TRBJ1-4 - - TRBV2 CASSPGGFFRNPTNEKLFF TGTGCCAGCTCCCCCGGGGGGTTTTTTCGGAATCCAACTAATGAAAAACTGTTTTTT
TRBJ2-1 - TRBD2 TRBV27 CASSMLAGGFNEQFF TGTGCCAGCAGTATGCTAGCGGGAGGGTTTAATGAGCAGTTCTTC
TRBJ2-7 - - TRBV11-2 CASSFPDVYEQYF TGTGCCAGCAGCTTCCCGGACGTTTACGAGCAGTACTTC
TRBJ2-7 - TRBD2 TRBV7-9 CASSLNYGTSLSYEQYF TGTGCCAGCAGCTTAAATTATGGGACTAGCCTTTCCTACGAGCAGTACTTC
TRBJ2-7 once - TRBV4-3 CASSRSRGSSYEQYF TGCGCCAGCAGCCGAAGCCGGGGTAGCTCCTACGAGCAGTACTTC
TRBJ2-7 - - TRBV5-4 CASSWHRDGSYEQYF TGTGCCAGCAGCTGGCACAGGGACGGGTCCTACGAGCAGTACTTC
TRBJ1-1 - - TRBV29-1 CSVGGDVEAFF TGCAGCGTTGGAGGGGACGTTGAAGCTTTCTTT